This TCR beta chain was recovered during a study of blood T cell repertoires in COVID-19. Study summary: The United States, Italy and Spain supplied acute and convalescent COVID-19 samples. In each case, the material was cDNA or gDNA derived from T cells, B-cell-depleted T cells, or PBMCs.

During active infection, Seattle patients enrolled and were then monitored through disease. Sequencing used immunoSEQ multiplex PCR; TCRdb keeps in-frame clones, though not all of them. The sample includes fewer than 350,000 clones, roughly 89% seen only once; the top ten take just over 9.5%. The sample was peripheral blood. The receptor comes from a man aged 25 to 40 with COVID-19, enrolled during active disease.

The CDR3 nucleotides are TGTGCCAGCAGCCTAAGTGGGACAGGAGCCTACGAGCAGTACTTC. This codes for CASSLSGTGAYEQYF. V and J are TRBV14 and TRBJ2-7, with TRBD1 matching 8 bases. CDR3 length: 15 residues. Germline loops: CDR1 SGHDN, CDR2 FVKESK. The ends lost 4 bases at V and 2 bases at J; junction bases unmatched: 7. The whole variable domain, remainder taken from reference TRBV14 and TRBJ2-7, is EAGVTQFPSHSVIEKGQTVTLRCDPISGHDNLYWYRRVMGKEIKFLLHFVKESKQDESGMPNNRFLAERTGGTYSTLKVQPAELEDSGVYFCASSLSGTGAYEQYFGPGTRLTVT.